This TCR beta chain was captured in a study of identical twins. V lost 4 bases, J lost 0 bases, and 12 bases lay in between. This CDR3 comprises 15 residues. The germline CDR1 and CDR2 sequences are SEHNR and FQNEAQ (reference sequence). From the 5' RACE reads, TCRdb called clonotypes with MiXCR, one entry per CDR3 protein. This table holds 690,000 or so distinct CDR3 sequences, approximately 9% found once. These same records also appear under a second study, on yellow fever vaccine responses in identical twins.

The chain employs TRBV7-9 and TRBJ1-2, with D uncertain. The sequence derives from a woman under 30 in good health. The sample taken for sequencing was PBMCs. CDR3 loop: CASSSLSIANYGYTF. CDR3 DNA sequence: TGTGCCAGCAGCTCATTGAGCATCGCTAACTATGGCTACACCTTC.